This TCR beta chain derives from a study of blood T cell repertoires in COVID-19. Study context: The United States, Italy and Spain supplied acute and convalescent COVID-19 samples.

The CDR3 has 17 amino acids. With 0 bases removed from V and 1 base from J, the gap between germline ends came to 13 bases. Germline values: CDR1 LNHNV, CDR2 YYDKDF (reference sequence). Study processing details: It was from reference gene primer amplification that nucleated cell counts were estimated. TCRdb's table, derived via immunoSEQ multiplex PCR, lists solely in-frame clones and lacks some. The V and J calls and the clone size are those of that table, but D and trimming were determined from the DNA. The data hold hundreds of thousands of clones, with around 90% observed a single time. The clonotype comes from a man between 60 and 70 years old who had recovered from COVID-19. Sequencing used peripheral blood. The rearrangement uses TRBV15 and TRBJ2-4; D is possibly TRBD1 (7 bases). CDR3 in DNA: TGTGCCACCAGCAGAGATGAGGCAGGGGGGGCCAAAAACATTCAGTACTTC. Translating gives CATSRDEAGGAKNIQYF. Full variable domain (outside the CDR3, taken from reference TRBV15 and TRBJ2-4): DAMVIQNPRYQVTQFGKPVTLSCSQTLNHNVMYWYQQKSSQAPKLLFHYYDKDFNNEADTPDNFQSRRPNTSFCFLDIRSPGLGDTAMYLCATSRDEAGGAKNIQYFGAGTRLSVL.